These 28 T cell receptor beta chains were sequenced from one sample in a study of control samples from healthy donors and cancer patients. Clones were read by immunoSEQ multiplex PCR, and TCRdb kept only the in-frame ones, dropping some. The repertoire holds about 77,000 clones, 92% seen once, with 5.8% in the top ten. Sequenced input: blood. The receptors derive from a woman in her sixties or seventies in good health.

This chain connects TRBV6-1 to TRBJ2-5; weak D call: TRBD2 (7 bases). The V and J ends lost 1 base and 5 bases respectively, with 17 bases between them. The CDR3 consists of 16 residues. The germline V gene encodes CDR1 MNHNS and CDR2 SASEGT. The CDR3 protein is CASSEVGGLGGETQYF. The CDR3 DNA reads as TGTGCCAGCAGTGAAGTCGGGGGCTTGGGAGGGGAGACCCAGTACTTC.

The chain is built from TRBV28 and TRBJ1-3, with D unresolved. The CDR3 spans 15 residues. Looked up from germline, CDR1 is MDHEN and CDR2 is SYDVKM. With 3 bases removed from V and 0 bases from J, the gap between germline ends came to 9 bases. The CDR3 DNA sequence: TGTGCCAGCAGTTTCCGGACGAACTCTGGAAACACCATATATTTT. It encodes CASSFRTNSGNTIYF.

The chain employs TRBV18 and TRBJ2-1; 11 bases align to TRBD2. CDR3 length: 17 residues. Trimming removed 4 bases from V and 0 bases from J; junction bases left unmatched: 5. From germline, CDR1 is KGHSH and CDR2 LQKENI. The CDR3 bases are TGTGCCAGCTCACGAGGGACTAGCGGAAGCTCCTACAATGAGCAGTTCTTC. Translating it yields CASSRGTSGSSYNEQFF.

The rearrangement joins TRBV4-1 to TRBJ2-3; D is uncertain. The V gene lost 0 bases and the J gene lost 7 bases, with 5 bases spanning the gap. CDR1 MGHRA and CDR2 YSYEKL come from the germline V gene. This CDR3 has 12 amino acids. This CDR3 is CASSQDLNTQYF. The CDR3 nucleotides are TGCGCCAGCAGCCAAGATCTCAATACGCAGTATTTT.

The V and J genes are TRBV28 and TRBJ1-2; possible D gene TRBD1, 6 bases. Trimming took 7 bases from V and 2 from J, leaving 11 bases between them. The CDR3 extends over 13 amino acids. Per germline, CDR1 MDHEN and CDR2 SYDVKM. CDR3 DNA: TGTGCCAGCACTGGGGGCACCAACTATGGCTACACCTTC. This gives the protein CASTGGTNYGYTF.

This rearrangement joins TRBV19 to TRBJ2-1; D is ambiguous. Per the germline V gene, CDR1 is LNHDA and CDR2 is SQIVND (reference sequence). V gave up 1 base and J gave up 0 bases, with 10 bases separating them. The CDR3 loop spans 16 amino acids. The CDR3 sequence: CASSIVAWSSYNEQFF. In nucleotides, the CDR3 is TGTGCCAGTAGTATAGTCGCCTGGAGCTCCTACAATGAGCAGTTCTTC.

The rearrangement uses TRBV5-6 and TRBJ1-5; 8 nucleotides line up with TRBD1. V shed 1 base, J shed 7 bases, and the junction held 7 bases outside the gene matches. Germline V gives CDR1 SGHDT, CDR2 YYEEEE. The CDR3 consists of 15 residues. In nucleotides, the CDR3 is TGTGCCAGCAGCTTGTTTGACAGGGGAGACCAGCCCCAGCATTTT. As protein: CASSLFDRGDQPQHF.

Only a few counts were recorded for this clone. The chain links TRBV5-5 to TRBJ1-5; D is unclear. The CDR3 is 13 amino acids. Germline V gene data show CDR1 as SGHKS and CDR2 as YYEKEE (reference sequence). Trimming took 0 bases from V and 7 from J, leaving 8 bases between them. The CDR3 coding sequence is TGTGCCAGCAGCTTGGATTTTGGGCAGCCCCAGCATTTT. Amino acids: CASSLDFGQPQHF.

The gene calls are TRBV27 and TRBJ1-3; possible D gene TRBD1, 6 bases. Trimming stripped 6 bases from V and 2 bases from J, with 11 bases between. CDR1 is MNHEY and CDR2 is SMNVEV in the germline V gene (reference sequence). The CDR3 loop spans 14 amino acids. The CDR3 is CASRSAGAGNTIYF. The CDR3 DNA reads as TGTGCCAGCAGGTCAGCAGGGGCTGGAAACACCATATATTTT.

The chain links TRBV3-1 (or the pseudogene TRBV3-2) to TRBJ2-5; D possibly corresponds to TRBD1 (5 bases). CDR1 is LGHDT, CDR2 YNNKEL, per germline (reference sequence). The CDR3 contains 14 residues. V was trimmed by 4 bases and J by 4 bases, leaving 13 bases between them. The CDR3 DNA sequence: TGTGCCAGCAGCCGGAGCCAGGGCTTAGAGACCCAGTACTTC. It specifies CASSRSQGLETQYF.

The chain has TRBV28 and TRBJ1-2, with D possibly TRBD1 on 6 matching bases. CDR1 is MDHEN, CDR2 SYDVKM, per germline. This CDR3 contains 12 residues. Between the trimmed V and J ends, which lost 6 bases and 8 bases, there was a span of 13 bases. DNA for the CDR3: TGTGCCAGCAGCTCCAGGGGCCGGGGCTACACCTTC. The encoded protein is CASSSRGRGYTF.

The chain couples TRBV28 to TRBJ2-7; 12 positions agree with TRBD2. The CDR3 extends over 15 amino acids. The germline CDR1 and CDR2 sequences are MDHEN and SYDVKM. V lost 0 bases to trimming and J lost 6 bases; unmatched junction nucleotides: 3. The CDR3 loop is CASSLWTSGSGEQYF. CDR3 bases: TGTGCCAGCAGTTTATGGACTAGCGGGAGCGGCGAGCAGTACTTC.

CDR3 coding DNA: TGTGCCAGCAGCTCCAGGAGGGGGCCCCACACCGGGGAGCTGTTTTTT. The encoded protein is CASSSRRGPHTGELFF. The gene calls are TRBV7-3 and TRBJ2-2; TRBD1 is a possible D gene (7 bases). The V end was cut by 4 bases, the J end by 3 bases, with 15 bases between. The CDR3 sequence is 16 residues long. Per germline, CDR1 SGHTA and CDR2 FQGTGA.

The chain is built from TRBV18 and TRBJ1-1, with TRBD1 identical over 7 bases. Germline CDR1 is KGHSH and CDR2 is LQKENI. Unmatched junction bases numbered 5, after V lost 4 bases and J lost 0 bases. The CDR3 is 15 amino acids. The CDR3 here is CASSQTQGMNTEAFF. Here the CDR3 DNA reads TGTGCCAGCTCACAAACACAGGGGATGAACACTGAAGCTTTCTTT.

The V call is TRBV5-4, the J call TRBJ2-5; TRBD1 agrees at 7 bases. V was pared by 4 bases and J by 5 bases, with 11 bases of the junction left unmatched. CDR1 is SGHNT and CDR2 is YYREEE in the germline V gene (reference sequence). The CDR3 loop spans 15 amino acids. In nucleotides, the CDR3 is TGTGCCAGCAGCCTATCGACAGGGTCGAGGGAGACCCAGTACTTC. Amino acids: CASSLSTGSRETQYF. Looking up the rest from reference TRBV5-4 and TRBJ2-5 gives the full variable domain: ETGVTQSPTHLIKTRGQQVTLRCSSQSGHNTVSWYQQALGQGPQFIFQYYREEENGRGNFPPRFSGLQFPNYSSELNVNALELDDSALYLCASSLSTGSRETQYFGPGTRLLVL.

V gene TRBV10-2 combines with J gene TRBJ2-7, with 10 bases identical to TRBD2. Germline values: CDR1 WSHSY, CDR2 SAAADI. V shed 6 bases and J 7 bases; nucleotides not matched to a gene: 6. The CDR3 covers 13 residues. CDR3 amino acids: CASSIAGGGEQYF. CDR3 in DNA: TGCGCCAGCAGCATAGCGGGAGGAGGGGAGCAGTACTTC.

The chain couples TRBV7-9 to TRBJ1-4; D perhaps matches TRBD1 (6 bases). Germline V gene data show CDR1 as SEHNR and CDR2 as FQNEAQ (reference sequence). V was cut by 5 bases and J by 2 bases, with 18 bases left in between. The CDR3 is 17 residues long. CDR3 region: CASSGQTGARTNEKLFF. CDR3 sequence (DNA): TGTGCCAGCAGCGGACAAACGGGGGCGAGGACTAATGAAAAACTGTTTTTT.

CDR3 residues: CASSLDEGLGAAYNEQFF. Here the CDR3 DNA reads TGTGCCAGCAGCTTAGATGAGGGTCTCGGGGCGGCCTACAATGAGCAGTTCTTC. The V gene is TRBV11-2, the J gene TRBJ2-1, with D perhaps given as TRBD1 or TRBD2 (5 bases each). The V gene's germline CDR1 is SGHAT and CDR2 FQNNGV. The CDR3 spans 18 residues. V dropped 0 bases and J dropped 2 bases, with 17 bases sitting between them.

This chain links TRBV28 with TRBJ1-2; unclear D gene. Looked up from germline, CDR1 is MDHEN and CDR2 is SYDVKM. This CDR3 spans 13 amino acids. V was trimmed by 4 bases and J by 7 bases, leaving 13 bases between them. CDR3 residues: CASSSLPIGGYTF. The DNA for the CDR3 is TGTGCCAGCAGTTCATTACCGATTGGTGGCTACACCTTC.

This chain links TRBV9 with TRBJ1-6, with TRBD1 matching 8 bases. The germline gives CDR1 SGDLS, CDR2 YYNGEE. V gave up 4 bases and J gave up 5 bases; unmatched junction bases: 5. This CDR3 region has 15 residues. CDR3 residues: CASSPPTGDNSPLHF. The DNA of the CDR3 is TGTGCCAGCAGCCCGCCGACAGGGGATAATTCACCCCTCCACTTT.

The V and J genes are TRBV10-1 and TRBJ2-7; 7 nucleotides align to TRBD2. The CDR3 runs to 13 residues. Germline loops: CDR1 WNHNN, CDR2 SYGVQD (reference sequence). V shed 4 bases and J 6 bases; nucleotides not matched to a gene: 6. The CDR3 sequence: CASSVSGGSEQYF. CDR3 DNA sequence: TGCGCCAGCAGTGTATCGGGAGGAAGCGAGCAGTACTTC.

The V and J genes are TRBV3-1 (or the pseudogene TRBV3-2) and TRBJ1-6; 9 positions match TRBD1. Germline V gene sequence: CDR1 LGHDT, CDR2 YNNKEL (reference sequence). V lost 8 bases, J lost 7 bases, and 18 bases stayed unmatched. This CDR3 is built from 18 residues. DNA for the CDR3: TGTGCCAGCCAAAAGGGGTGGGGGACAGGGTTTTTAAATTCACCCCTCCACTTT. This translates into CASQKGWGTGFLNSPLHF.

The CDR3 protein is CASSSGTSDAYEQYF. The CDR3 DNA follows: TGTGCCAGCAGCTCAGGGACTAGCGACGCTTACGAGCAGTACTTC. The chain recombines TRBV7-6 with TRBJ2-7; 10 bases map to TRBD2. The germline gives CDR1 SGHVS, CDR2 FNYEAQ. The ends lost 4 bases at V and 4 bases at J; junction bases unmatched: 7. This CDR3 is built from 15 residues.

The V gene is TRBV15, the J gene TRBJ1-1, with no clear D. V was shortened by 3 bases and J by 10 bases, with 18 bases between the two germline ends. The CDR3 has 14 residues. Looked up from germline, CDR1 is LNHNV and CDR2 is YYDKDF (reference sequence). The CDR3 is CATSRDASEVGAFF. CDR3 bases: TGTGCCACCAGCAGGGACGCCTCCGAGGTAGGAGCTTTCTTT.

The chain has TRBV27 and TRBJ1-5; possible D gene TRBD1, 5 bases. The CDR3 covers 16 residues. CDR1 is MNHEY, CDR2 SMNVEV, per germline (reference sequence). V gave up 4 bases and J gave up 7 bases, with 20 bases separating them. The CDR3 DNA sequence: TGTGCCAGCAGTTACAGGCCGCTGGAAGGTCACCAGCCCCAGCATTTT. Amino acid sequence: CASSYRPLEGHQPQHF.

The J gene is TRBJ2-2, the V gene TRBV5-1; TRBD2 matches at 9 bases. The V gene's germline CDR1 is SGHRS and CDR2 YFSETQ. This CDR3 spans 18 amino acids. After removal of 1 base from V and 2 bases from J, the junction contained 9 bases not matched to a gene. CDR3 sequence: CASSLNGAGGLNTGELFF. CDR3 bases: TGCGCCAGCAGCTTGAATGGCGCGGGAGGGCTAAACACCGGGGAGCTGTTTTTT.

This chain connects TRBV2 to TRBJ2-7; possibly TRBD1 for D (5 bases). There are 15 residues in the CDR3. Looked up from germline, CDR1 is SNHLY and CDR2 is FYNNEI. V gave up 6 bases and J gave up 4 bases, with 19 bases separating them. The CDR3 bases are TGTGCCAGCAGAGGTCGGACAAGGAATAGTTACGAGCAGTACTTC. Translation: CASRGRTRNSYEQYF. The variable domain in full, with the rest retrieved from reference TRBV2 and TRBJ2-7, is EPEVTQTPSHQVTQMGQEVILRCVPISNHLYFYWYRQILGQKVEFLVSFYNNEISEKSEIFDDQFSVERPDGSNFTLKIRSTKLEDSAMYFCASRGRTRNSYEQYFGPGTRLTVT.

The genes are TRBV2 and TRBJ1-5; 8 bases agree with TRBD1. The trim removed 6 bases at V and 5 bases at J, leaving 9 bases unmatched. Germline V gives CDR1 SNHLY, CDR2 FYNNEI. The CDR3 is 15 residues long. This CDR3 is CASSETAGGDQPQHF. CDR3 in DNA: TGTGCCAGCAGCGAAACCGCAGGGGGCGATCAGCCCCAGCATTTT.